This is a list of T cell receptor beta chains from one sample in a study of cytomegalovirus exposure and HLA in healthy donors. The assay was immunoSEQ multiplex PCR, and TCRdb's table has in-frame clones only and misses some. The sample holds some 120,000 clones, roughly 69% seen once. Input material: PBMCs. Receptor source: a woman aged 40 to 49 in good health and CMV-seropositive. The CDR3 runs from the conserved cysteine through the conserved F or W. D genes are given only for firm matches. Clone size is stated in some rows and not others, as once, few, many or a class when expanded.

>NA|TRBJ2-7|TRBV7-9|NA
TGTGCCAGCAGCTTAGTTGAGGGTCCGTACGAGCAGTACTTC
CASSLVEGPYEQYF
>NA|TRBJ2-2|TRBV7-8|NA
TGTGCCAGCAGCCACCCAGCCGGGGAGCTGTTTTTT
CASSHPAGELFF
>NA|TRBJ2-5|TRBV19|TRBD2
TGTGCCAGTAGTAGAGTAGTGGGACTAGCGGGAGAGGAAGAGACCCAGTACTTC
CASSRVVGLAGEEETQYF
>once|TRBJ1-1|TRBV28|NA
TGTGCCAGCAGTCCTCTAACGGGGGTGGAGGTACTGAGGACTGAAGCTTTCTTT
CASSPLTGVEVLRTEAFF
>many|TRBJ2-7|TRBV6-5|TRBD2
TGTGCCAGCAGGAGGCGGGAGTCCTACGAGCAGTACTTC
CASRRRESYEQYF
>few|TRBJ2-1|TRBV4-1|NA
TGCGCCAGCAGCCCAGAGGAGGTAGATGAGCAGTTCTTC
CASSPEEVDEQFF
>NA|TRBJ1-2|TRBV28|NA
TGTGCCAGCAGTTTACTCCGACAGAACTATGGCTACACCTTC
CASSLLRQNYGYTF
>NA|TRBJ1-6|TRBV29-1|TRBD1
TGCAGCGTACAGGGGTCAACGGATTCACCCCTCCACTTT
CSVQGSTDSPLHF
>NA|TRBJ2-5|TRBV11-3|NA
TGTGCCAGCAGCTTAGGGGGCACCCAAGAGACCCAGTACTTC
CASSLGGTQETQYF
>NA|TRBJ1-5|TRBV10-2|TRBD1
TGCGCCAGCAGTGAGTCGACAGGGCGCCAGCCCCAGCATTTT
CASSESTGRQPQHF
>NA|TRBJ1-2|TRBV19|NA
TGTGCCAGTAGTACCACCGAACAGGGCTACACCTTC
CASSTTEQGYTF
>once|TRBJ2-3|TRBV7-3|NA
TGTGCCAGCAGCTCGCGAGGGAGAACAGATACGCAGTATTTT
CASSSRGRTDTQYF
>NA|TRBJ1-6|TRBV6-6|NA
TGTGCCGGACGGACAGAGGGAGTTTCACCCCTCCACTTT
CAGRTEGVSPLHF
>NA|TRBJ1-4|TRBV2|NA
TGTGCCAGCAGGGAGGCAGCGACTAATGAAAAACTGTTTTTT
CASREAATNEKLFF
>NA|TRBJ2-2|TRBV6-1|NA
TGTGCCAGCAGTGACGGCCAGGGTCTTTCCGGGGAGCTGTTTTTT
CASSDGQGLSGELFF
>NA|TRBJ2-1|TRBV7-9|TRBD2
TGTGCCAGCAGCCAAACTAGCGGGAGCACAGGGGAGCAGTTCTTC
CASSQTSGSTGEQFF
>few|TRBJ2-1|TRBV9|TRBD2
TGTGCCAGCAGCGTCGGGACTAGCGGGAGAGTGGATGAGCAGTTCTTC
CASSVGTSGRVDEQFF
>NA|TRBJ2-5|TRBV28|TRBD1
TGTGCCAGCAGTGCGACAGGGGGTGGTCTGGAGACCCAGTACTTC
CASSATGGGLETQYF
>few|TRBJ2-6|TRBV6-5|TRBD2
TGTGCCGGGGGACTAGCGGGAGCCGGGGCCAACGTCCTGACTTTC
CAGGLAGAGANVLTF
>NA|TRBJ1-5|TRBV2|NA
TGTGCCAGCAGTGGGGTTGCGGGCAATCAGCCCCAGCATTTT
CASSGVAGNQPQHF
>NA|TRBJ1-1|TRBV6-1|NA
TGTGCCAGCAGTGAAGCGCTTCCGGGAGCTGAAGCTTTCTTT
CASSEALPGAEAFF
>once|TRBJ1-5|TRBV2|NA
TGTGCCAGCAGTGTAGAGGGAATCTCCAATCAGCCCCAGCATTTT
CASSVEGISNQPQHF
>once|TRBJ2-1|TRBV6-1|NA
TGTGCCAGCAGACCCCCGGGGGCCTACAATGAGCAGTTCTTC
CASRPPGAYNEQFF
>NA|TRBJ2-7|TRBV2|TRBD2
TGTGCCAGCTCGGGACTAGCGGGTCCCTACGAGCAGTACTTC
CASSGLAGPYEQYF
>few|TRBJ2-1|TRBV30|NA
TGTGCCTGGAGTGTACGATTACGGAGCTCCTACAATGAGCAGTTCTTC
CAWSVRLRSSYNEQFF
>NA|TRBJ2-1|TRBV10-3|TRBD2
TGTGCCATCAAGCCGACGGGGGGGAATGAGCAGTTCTTC
CAIKPTGGNEQFF
>NA|TRBJ1-1|TRBV28|NA
TGTGCCAGCAACCGGGCACAGGGCGCGAACACTGAAGCTTTCTTT
CASNRAQGANTEAFF
>once|TRBJ2-7|TRBV9|TRBD2
TGTGCCAGCAGCGTAGGACTAGCGGGAGGTTATGTCACCTACGAGCAGTACTTC
CASSVGLAGGYVTYEQYF
>NA|TRBJ1-2|TRBV4-2|NA
TGTGCCAGCAGCCCAACGGCAGGCCCCCAGGGCAACTATGGCTACACCTTC
CASSPTAGPQGNYGYTF
>few|TRBJ2-7|TRBV29-1|TRBD2
TGCAGCGTTGAACTAGCGGGCGCCTACGAGCAGTACTTC
CSVELAGAYEQYF
>NA|TRBJ2-7|TRBV13|TRBD1
TGTGCCAGCAGCTTAGATGAGGACAGGCCGGGCGAGCAGTACTTC
CASSLDEDRPGEQYF
>NA|TRBJ1-5|TRBV5-6|TRBD1
TGTGCCAGCAGCGTGGGACAGGTTAATCAGCCCCAGCATTTT
CASSVGQVNQPQHF
>NA|TRBJ2-1|TRBV6-5|NA
TGTGCCAGCAATAGACAAGGCCTCGGTGAGCAGTTCTTC
CASNRQGLGEQFF
>NA|TRBJ2-1|TRBV7-8|TRBD2
TGTGCCAGCAGCATCACTAGCGGGATCTACAATGAGCAGTTCTTC
CASSITSGIYNEQFF
>few|TRBJ1-2|TRBV15|NA
TGTGCCACCAGCAGAGTAACAGGGCAGGATGGCTACACCTTC
CATSRVTGQDGYTF
>few|TRBJ2-1|TRBV4-1|TRBD2
TGCGCCAGCAGCCCCTCCCAGGGACTAGACAATGAGCAGTTCTTC
CASSPSQGLDNEQFF
>NA|TRBJ2-3|TRBV5-4|TRBD1
TGTGCCAGCAGCTTTCCGGGACAGTCTAGCACAGATACGCAGTATTTT
CASSFPGQSSTDTQYF
>NA|TRBJ1-1|TRBV6-5|NA
TGTGCCAGCAGTTACCCCGACAGTTCTGAAGCTTTCTTT
CASSYPDSSEAFF
>NA|TRBJ1-4|TRBV5-1|NA
TGCGCCAGCAGCTTGGGCCAGGTTTTAACTAATGAAAAACTGTTTTTT
CASSLGQVLTNEKLFF
>NA|TRBJ2-3|TRBV13|NA
TGTGCCAGCAGCTTAGGGGGCCTCATAAGGAGCACAGATACGCAGTATTTT
CASSLGGLIRSTDTQYF
>NA|TRBJ2-1|TRBV5-1|TRBD2
TGCGCCAGCAGCCTGGGACTAGCGGGAGCAGGGGATGAGCAGTTCTTC
CASSLGLAGAGDEQFF
>once|TRBJ2-3|TRBV29-1|NA
TGCAGCGTTGACTTCGCGGGCACAGATACGCAGTATTTT
CSVDFAGTDTQYF
>few|TRBJ2-6|TRBV14|TRBD1
TGTGCCAGCAGCCATGGGACAGGGAGATCTGGGGCCAACGTCCTGACTTTC
CASSHGTGRSGANVLTF
>NA|TRBJ2-7|TRBV4-3|TRBD2
TGCGCCAGCAGCCAAGCATACAGGGGGACTAGCGGGAGTTTCTCCTACGAGCAGTACTTC
CASSQAYRGTSGSFSYEQYF
>NA|TRBJ2-7|TRBV27|TRBD2
TGTGCCAGCAGTTTTCGGCTAGCGGTCTCCTACGAGCAGTACTTC
CASSFRLAVSYEQYF
>NA|TRBJ1-5|TRBV19|TRBD1
TGTGCCAGTAGTGCCGGGACAGTTTATAGCAATCAGCCCCAGCATTTT
CASSAGTVYSNQPQHF
>NA|TRBJ2-7|TRBV4-2|TRBD1
TGTGCCAGCAGCCAAGCCCAGACAGGGGCTTCCTACGAGCAGTACTTC
CASSQAQTGASYEQYF
>NA|TRBJ1-4|TRBV4-2|NA
TGTGCCAGCAGCCTAGAAAGGAGTTCTAATGAAAAACTGTTTTTT
CASSLERSSNEKLFF
>NA|TRBJ2-7|TRBV5-1|NA
TGCGCCAGCAGCTTGGGACAGTCCTACGAGCAGTACTTC
CASSLGQSYEQYF
>NA|TRBJ2-3|TRBV19|NA
TGTGCCAGTAGCCGTGGGACAACTAGCACAGATACGCAGTATTTT
CASSRGTTSTDTQYF
>few|TRBJ2-1|TRBV4-2|TRBD2
TGTGCCAGCAGCCAATTGGGACTAGCGGGGGAGCATGAGCAGTTCTTC
CASSQLGLAGEHEQFF
>NA|TRBJ1-2|TRBV5-8|NA
TGTGCCAGCAGCGGGGGCCCCACTAACTATGGCTACACCTTC
CASSGGPTNYGYTF
>NA|TRBJ1-1|TRBV4-1|TRBD1
TGCGCCAGCAGCTTTTGGGACAGGGAGAACACTGAAGCTTTCTTT
CASSFWDRENTEAFF
>NA|TRBJ2-3|TRBV7-2|NA
TGTGCCAGCAGCTTAACGTCGATCCTGATGCGTCCAGATACGCAGTATTTT
CASSLTSILMRPDTQYF
>NA|TRBJ2-6|TRBV25-1|NA
TGTGCCAGTCAAGGTGGGGGGGGCGTAGTGAACGGGGCCAACGTCCTGACTTTC
CASQGGGGVVNGANVLTF
>NA|TRBJ2-4|TRBV7-2|TRBD1
TGTGCCAGCACCCCCGTGACAGGGGCCACCATTCAGTACTTC
CASTPVTGATIQYF
>NA|TRBJ2-1|TRBV27|TRBD2
TGTGCCAGCAGTCCCCGACTAGCGGGATCATTGGAGTTCTTC
CASSPRLAGSLEFF